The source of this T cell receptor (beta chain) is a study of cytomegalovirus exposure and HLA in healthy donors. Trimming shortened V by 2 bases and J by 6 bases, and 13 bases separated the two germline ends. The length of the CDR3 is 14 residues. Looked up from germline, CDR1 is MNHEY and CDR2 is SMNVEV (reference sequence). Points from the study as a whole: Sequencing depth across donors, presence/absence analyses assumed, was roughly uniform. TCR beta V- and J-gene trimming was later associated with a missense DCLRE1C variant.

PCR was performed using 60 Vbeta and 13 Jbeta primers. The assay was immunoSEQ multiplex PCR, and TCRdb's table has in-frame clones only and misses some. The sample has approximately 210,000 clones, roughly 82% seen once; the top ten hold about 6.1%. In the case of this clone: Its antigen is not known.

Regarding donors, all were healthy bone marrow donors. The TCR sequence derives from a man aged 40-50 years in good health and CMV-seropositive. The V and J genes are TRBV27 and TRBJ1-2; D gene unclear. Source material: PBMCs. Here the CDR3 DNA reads TGTGCCAGCAGTTTAGCCGGGAAGGGCCATGGCTACACCTTC. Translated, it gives CASSLAGKGHGYTF.